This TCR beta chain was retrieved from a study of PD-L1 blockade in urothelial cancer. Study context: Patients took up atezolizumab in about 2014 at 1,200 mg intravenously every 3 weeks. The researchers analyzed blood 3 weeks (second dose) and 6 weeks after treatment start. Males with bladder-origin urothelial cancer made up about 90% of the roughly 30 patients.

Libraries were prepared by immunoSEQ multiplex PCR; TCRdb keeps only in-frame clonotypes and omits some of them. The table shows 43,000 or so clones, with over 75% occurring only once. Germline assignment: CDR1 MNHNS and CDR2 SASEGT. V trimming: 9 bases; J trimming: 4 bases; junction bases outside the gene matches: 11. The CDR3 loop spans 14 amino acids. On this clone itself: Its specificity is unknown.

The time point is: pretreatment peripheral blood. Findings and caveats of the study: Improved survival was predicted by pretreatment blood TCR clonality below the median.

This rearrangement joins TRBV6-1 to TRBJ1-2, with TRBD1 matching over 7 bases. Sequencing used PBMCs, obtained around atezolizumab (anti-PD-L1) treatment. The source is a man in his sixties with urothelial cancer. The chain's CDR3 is CASSGDSSFYGYTF. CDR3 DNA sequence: TGTGCCAGTTCTGGGGACAGCTCCTTCTATGGCTACACCTTC.